The sequence of this T cell receptor (beta chain) was determined in a study of blood T cell repertoires in COVID-19. Looked up from germline, CDR1 is SGHNT and CDR2 is YYREEE (reference sequence). The CDR3 extends over 17 amino acids. V was clipped by 1 base and J by 5 bases; unmatched bases: 11. Sequenced by immunoSEQ multiplex PCR; TCRdb stores in-frame clones only, minus some. Seen here are some 170,000 clones, 82% observed once, and the top ten hold approximately 8.7%. Sequencing was performed on peripheral blood. J is TRBJ2-1 and V is TRBV5-4; 8 positions match TRBD1. The clonotype originates from a woman between 65 and 79 years old with acute or convalescent COVID-19. CDR3 bases: TGTGCCAGCAGCTTGAGAAGAGGGCAGGGGGCGAACAATGAGCAGTTCTTC. It translates to CASSLRRGQGANNEQFF.